The count of the clone carrying this T cell receptor (beta chain) is one. What it binds is unknown. This specimen comes from a study of shared clonotypes between healthy human individuals. Overall study: Samples came from a couple of female and three male donors aged 18 to 49. Findings and caveats of the study: The donor pool, a small one, limited the genetic and exposure-history diversity represented.

V gave up 8 bases and J gave up 0 bases, with 24 bases separating them. This CDR3 is built from 18 residues. Per the germline V gene, CDR1 is SEHNR and CDR2 is FQNEAQ (reference sequence). Clones were read by immunoSEQ multiplex PCR, and TCRdb kept only the in-frame ones, dropping some. The table includes approximately 500,000 clones, over 75% detected once. Source material: PBMCs. The TCR comes from a woman in her thirties or forties in good health. Some clones in this sample may be carry-over from other donors' samples. The chain joins TRBV7-9 to TRBJ2-3, with D perhaps TRBD1 (6 bases). The CDR3 nucleotides read TGTGCCAGCCAAAGGGGGAGTGGTAGCCCCCCTAGCACAGATACGCAGTATTTT. Translated, it gives CASQRGSGSPPSTDTQYF.